This T cell receptor beta chain was profiled in a study of sequential checkpoint blockade in melanoma. Study background: Arm A got nivolumab then ipilimumab; arm B the reverse, 1:1. About 90 pretreatment tumor DNA samples were TCRβ immunosequenced. The study, taken as a whole, reports: For nivolumab-first patients, baseline tumor clonality was associated with response.

The sample's treatment: randomized to nivolumab then ipilimumab (arm A) or the reverse (arm B). No patient had prior DNA-damaging chemotherapy. This clone has only a few counts. What it binds is unknown. Produced via immunoSEQ multiplex PCR; TCRdb's table is partial and in-frame only. The data show 2,000 to 3,000 clones, roughly 20% seen once. CDR1 SGHRS and CDR2 YFSETQ come from the germline V gene. V dropped 4 bases and J dropped 6 bases, with 17 bases sitting between them. The CDR3 totals 14 residues. This TCR came from a human donor with melanoma. The rearrangement uses TRBV5-1 and TRBJ2-7, with D uncertain. Sequences were derived from tumor tissue (inferred from file names), sampled from a patient given nivolumab and ipilimumab in sequence. The CDR3 DNA is TGCGCCAGCAGCAGTTCGCAACCCCTGCCCGAGCAGTACTTC. This translates into CASSSSQPLPEQYF.